What follows is one T cell receptor (beta chain) and its context. Its matching antigen is unknown. Via MiXCR, TCRdb re-called the reads, giving one row per CDR3 protein. The sample contains some 350,000 distinct CDR3 sequences, roughly 29% of which appear only once. This sample stems from a study of T cell repertoires in cytomegalovirus infection. Overall study results and limits: Carriage of CMV together with the relevant HLA was identifiable through cumulative public TCR beta family frequency.

Germline values: CDR1 SNHLY, CDR2 FYNNEI. The CDR3 sequence is 15 residues long. With 7 bases removed from V and 2 bases from J, the gap between germline ends came to 18 bases. The sequencing used cultured PBMCs, collected from culture after CMV antigen stimulation. This chain links TRBV2 with TRBJ2-7; tentatively, D is TRBD1 (6 bases). The TCR comes from a human donor in good health (CMV status not recorded). Some clones in this sample may be carry-over from other donors' samples. The CDR3 bases are TGTGCCAGCACAGGGGAAATCCTACCTACCTACGAGCAGTACTTC. Translated, it gives CASTGEILPTYEQYF.